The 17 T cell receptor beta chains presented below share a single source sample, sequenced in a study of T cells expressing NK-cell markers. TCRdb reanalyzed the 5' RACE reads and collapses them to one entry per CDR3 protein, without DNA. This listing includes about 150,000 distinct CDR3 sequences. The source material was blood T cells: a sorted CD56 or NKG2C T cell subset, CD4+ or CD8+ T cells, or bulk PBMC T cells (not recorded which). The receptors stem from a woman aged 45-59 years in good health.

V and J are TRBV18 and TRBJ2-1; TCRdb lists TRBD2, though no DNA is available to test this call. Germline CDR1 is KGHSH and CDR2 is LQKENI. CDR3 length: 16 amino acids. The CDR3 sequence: CASRGELGGPGDEQFF.

This CDR3 reads CASSPTSGRPGELFF. The V call is TRBV5-1, the J call TRBJ2-2; the TRBD2 assignment by TCRdb is unverifiable without DNA. CDR1 and CDR2 from the germline V gene are SGHRS and YFSETQ. This CDR3 region has 15 residues.

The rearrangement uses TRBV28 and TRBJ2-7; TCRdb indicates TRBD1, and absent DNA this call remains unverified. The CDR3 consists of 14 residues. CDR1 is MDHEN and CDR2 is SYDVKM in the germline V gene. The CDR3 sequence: CASSSPGGNYEQYF.

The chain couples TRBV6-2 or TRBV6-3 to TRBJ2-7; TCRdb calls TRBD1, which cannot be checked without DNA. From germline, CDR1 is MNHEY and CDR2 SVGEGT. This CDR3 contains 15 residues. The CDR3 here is CASSYLDRVSDEQYF.

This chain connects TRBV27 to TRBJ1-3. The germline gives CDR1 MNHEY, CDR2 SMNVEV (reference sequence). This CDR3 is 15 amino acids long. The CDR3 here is CASSPDGSSGNTIYF.

The CDR3 spells CATSEGQNTGELFF. The rearrangement links TRBV24-1 to TRBJ2-2; the TCRdb call, TRBD1, lacks DNA for checking. CDR3 size: 14 residues. Germline CDR1 is KGHDR and CDR2 is SFDVKD.

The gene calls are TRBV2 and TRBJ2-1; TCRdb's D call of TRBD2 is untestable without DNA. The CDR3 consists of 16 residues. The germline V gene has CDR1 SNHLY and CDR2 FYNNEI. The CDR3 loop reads CASSALRGLAVNEQFF.

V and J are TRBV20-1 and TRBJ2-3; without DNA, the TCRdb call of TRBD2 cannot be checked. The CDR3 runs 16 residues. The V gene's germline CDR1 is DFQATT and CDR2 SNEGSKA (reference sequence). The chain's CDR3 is CSARPPGGTSRHTQYF.

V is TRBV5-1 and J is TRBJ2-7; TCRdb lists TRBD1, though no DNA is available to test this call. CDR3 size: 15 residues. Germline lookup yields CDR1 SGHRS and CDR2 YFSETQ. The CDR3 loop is CASSQDRGSGYEQYF.

This CDR3 is CAIFSSRGEAFF. This chain uses TRBV10-3 with TRBJ1-1; TCRdb picks TRBD1, but there is no DNA to check that call. Germline V gene data show CDR1 as ENHRY and CDR2 as SYGVKD. This CDR3 spans 12 amino acids.

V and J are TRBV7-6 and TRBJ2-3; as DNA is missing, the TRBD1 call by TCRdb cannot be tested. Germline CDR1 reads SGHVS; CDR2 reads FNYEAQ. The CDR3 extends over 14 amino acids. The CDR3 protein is CASSMAGDTDTQYF.

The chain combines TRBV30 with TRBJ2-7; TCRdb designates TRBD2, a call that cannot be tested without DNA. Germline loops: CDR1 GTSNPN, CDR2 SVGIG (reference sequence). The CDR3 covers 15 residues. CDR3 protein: CARNSGTSGSYEQYF. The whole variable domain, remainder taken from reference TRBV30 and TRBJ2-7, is SQTIHQWPATLVQPVGSPLSLECTVEGTSNPNLYWYRQAAGRGLQLLFYSVGIGQISSEVPQNLSASRPQDRQFILSSKKLLLSDSGFYLCARNSGTSGSYEQYFGPGTRLTVT.

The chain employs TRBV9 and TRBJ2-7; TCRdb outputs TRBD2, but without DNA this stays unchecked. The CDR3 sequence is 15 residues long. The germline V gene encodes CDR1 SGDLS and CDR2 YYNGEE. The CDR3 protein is CASSPRTSGRGEQYF.

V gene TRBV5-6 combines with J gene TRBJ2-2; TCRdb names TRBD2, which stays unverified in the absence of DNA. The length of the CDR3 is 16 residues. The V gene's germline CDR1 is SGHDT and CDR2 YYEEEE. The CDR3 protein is CASSPRRAGLAGELFF.

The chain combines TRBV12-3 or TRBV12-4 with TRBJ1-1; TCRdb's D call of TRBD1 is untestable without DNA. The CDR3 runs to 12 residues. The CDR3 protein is CASLGGWTEAFF.

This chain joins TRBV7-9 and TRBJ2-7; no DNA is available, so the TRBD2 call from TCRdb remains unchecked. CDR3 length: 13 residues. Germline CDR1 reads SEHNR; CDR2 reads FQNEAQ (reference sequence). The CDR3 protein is CASSPLEDYEQYF.

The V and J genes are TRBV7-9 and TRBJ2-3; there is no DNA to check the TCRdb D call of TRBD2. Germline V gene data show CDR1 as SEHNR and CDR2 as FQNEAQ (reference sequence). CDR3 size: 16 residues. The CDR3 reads CASSDGLGTSGDTQYF.